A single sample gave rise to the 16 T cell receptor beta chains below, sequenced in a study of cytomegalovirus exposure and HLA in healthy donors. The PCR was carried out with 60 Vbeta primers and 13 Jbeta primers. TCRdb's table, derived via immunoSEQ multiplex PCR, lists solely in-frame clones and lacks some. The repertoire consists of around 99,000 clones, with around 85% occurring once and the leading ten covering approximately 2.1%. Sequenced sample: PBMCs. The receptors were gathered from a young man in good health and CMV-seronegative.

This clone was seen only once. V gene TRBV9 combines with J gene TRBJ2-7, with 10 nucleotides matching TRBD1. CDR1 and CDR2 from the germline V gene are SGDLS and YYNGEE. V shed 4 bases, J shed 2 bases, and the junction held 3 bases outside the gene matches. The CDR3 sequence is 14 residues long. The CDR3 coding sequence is TGTGCCAGCAGCCAAGGACAGGGGGCCTACGAGCAGTACTTC. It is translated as CASSQGQGAYEQYF.

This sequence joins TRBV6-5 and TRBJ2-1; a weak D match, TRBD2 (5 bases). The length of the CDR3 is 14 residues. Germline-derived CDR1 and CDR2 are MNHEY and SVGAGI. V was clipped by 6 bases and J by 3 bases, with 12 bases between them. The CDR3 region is CASSPGLNYNEQFF. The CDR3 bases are TGTGCCAGCAGCCCAGGACTTAACTACAATGAGCAGTTCTTC.

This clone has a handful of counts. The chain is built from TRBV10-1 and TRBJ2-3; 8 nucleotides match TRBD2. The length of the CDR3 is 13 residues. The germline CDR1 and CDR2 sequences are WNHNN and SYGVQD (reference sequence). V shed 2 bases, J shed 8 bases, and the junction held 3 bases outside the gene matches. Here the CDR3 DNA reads TGCGCCAGCAGTGAGATTAGCGGGACTACGCAGTATTTT. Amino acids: CASSEISGTTQYF.

CDR3 protein: CASSMVRRANTEAFF. For the CDR3, the DNA is TGTGCCAGCAGCATGGTGAGGCGCGCGAACACTGAAGCTTTCTTT. This chain links TRBV21-1 with TRBJ1-1. TRBV21-1 is designated a pseudogene. The CDR3 totals 15 residues.

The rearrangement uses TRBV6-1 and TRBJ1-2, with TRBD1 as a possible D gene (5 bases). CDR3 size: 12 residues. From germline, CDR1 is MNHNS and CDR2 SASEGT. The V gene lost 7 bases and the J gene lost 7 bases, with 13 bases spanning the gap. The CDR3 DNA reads TGTGCCAGCACGTCAGGGTTTGGTGGCTACACCTTC. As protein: CASTSGFGGYTF.

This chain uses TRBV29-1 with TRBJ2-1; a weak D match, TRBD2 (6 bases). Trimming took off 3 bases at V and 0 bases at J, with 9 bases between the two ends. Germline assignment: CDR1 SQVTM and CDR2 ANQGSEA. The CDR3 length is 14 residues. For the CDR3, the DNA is TGCAGCGTTGATCGGGAGCGCTCCTACAATGAGCAGTTCTTC. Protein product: CSVDRERSYNEQFF.

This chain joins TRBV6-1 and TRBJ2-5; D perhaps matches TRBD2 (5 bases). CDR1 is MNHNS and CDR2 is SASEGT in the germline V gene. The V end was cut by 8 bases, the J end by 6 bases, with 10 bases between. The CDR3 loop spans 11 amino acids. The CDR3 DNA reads TGTGCCAGCGGGAGCGTAAAGACCCAGTACTTC. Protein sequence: CASGSVKTQYF.

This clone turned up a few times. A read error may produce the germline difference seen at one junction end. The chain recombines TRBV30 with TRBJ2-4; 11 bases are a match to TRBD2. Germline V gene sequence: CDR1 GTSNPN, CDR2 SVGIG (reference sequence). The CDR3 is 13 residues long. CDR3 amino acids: CAWSVGSGGAENF. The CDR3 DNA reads TGTGCCTGGAGTGTAGGTAGCGGGGGGGCAGAGAACTTC.

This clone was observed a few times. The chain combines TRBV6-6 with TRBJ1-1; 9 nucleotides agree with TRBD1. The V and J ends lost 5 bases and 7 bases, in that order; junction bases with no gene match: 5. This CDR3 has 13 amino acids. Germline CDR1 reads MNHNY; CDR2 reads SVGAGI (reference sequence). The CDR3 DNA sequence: TGTGCCAGCAGTCGGGACAGGGTGGGTGAAGCTTTCTTT. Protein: CASSRDRVGEAFF.

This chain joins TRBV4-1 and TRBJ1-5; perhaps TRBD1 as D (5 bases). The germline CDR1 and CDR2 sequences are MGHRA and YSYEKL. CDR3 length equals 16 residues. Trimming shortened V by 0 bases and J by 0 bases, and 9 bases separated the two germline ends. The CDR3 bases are TGCGCCAGCAGCCAAGAGGGGGGGTATAGCAATCAGCCCCAGCATTTT. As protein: CASSQEGGYSNQPQHF.

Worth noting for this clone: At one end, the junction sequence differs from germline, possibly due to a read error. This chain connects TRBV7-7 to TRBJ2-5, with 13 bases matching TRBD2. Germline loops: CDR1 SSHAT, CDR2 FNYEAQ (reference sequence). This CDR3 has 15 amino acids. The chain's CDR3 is CASSAGLAGKETQYF. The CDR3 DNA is TGTGCTAGCAGCGCGGGACTAGCGGGGAAAGAGACCCAGTACTTC.

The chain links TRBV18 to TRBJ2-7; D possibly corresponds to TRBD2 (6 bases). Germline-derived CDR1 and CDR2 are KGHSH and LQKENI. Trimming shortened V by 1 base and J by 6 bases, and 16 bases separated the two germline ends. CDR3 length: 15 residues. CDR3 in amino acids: CASSPQEAGQGEQYF. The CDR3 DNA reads TGTGCCAGCTCACCACAGGAGGCGGGGCAAGGCGAGCAGTACTTC.

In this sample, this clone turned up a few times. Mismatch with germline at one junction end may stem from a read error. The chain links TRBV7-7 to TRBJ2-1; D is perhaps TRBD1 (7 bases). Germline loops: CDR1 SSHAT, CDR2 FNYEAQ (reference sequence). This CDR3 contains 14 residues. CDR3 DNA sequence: TGTGCTAGCAGCCCGCTAGGCAGGGGGGATGAGCAGTTCTTC. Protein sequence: CASSPLGRGDEQFF.

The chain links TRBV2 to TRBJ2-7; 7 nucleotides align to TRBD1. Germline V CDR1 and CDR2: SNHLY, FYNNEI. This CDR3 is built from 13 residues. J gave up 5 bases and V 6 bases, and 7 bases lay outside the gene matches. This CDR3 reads CASRLTGNHEQYF. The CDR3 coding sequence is TGTGCCAGCAGGCTGACAGGGAACCACGAGCAGTACTTC.

This chain's CDR3 is CASSEWEGVGETQYF. In DNA form, the CDR3 reads TGTGCCAGCAGTGAATGGGAAGGGGTTGGGGAGACCCAGTACTTC. The chain carries TRBV6-1 and TRBJ2-5, with a tentative D call TRBD1 (5 bases). Germline assignment: CDR1 MNHNS and CDR2 SASEGT. Trimming removed 2 bases at V and 5 bases at J, with 15 bases between. The CDR3 has 15 amino acids.

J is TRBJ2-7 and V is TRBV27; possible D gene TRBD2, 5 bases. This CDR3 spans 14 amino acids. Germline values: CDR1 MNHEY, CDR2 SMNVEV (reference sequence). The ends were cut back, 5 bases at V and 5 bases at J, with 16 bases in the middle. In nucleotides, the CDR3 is TGTGCCAGCAGTCCCTGGGGAGCCGGGGACGAGCAGTACTTC. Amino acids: CASSPWGAGDEQYF.